The sequence of this T cell receptor beta chain was determined in a study of shared clonotypes between healthy human individuals. General observations from the study: The expectation was that sequencing depth would affect clonotype sharing among donors.

All the donors were Caucasian adults who lived in Nashville, Tennessee. Worth noting for this clone: What it recognizes is unknown.

Sorted-subset replicate PCR reactions contained 200 to 250 ng DNA, corresponding to tens of thousands of T cell genomes. Repertoires were generated with immunoSEQ multiplex PCR, while TCRdb's copy carries only in-frame clones and drops some. This sample has about 1.5 million clones, with around 98% found just once. The receptor comes from a man younger than 40 in good health. The specimen was naive CD4+ T cells sorted from blood. Subset noted: CD45RA+ positively selected.

DNA for the CDR3: TGCAGCCTGACAGGTTTTGCAGATACGCAGTATTTT. This sequence encodes CSLTGFADTQYF. The chain is built from TRBV29-1 and TRBJ2-3, with a tentative D call TRBD1 (6 bases). Trimming shortened V by 8 bases and J by 4 bases, and 13 bases separated the two germline ends. Germline CDR1 reads SQVTM; CDR2 reads ANQGSEA. This CDR3 comprises 12 residues.